These 28 T cell receptor beta chains were all obtained from the same sample, sequenced in a study of blood T cell repertoires in COVID-19. Profiling relied on immunoSEQ multiplex PCR, and the TCRdb table lists in-frame clones only, not all of them. This sample carries about 170,000 clones, more than 85% of them seen once, and the ten largest clones take about 2.6%. Sequencing was performed on peripheral blood. The source is a woman older than 75 with COVID-19, enrolled during active disease.

CDR3 protein: CASSLMRGTGELFF. CDR3 sequence (DNA): TGTGCCAGCAGCTTAATGCGGGGGACCGGGGAGCTGTTTTTT. The chain has TRBV7-2 and TRBJ2-2; 7 nucleotides agree with TRBD2. Germline trimming cut 2 bases from V and 5 bases from J; bases unmatched to any gene: 2. The CDR3 covers 14 residues. Germline V gene data show CDR1 as SGHTA and CDR2 as FQGNSA.

This chain joins TRBV7-2 and TRBJ2-3; D is possibly TRBD1 (5 bases). This CDR3 has 12 residues. Between the trimmed V and J ends, which lost 7 bases and 3 bases, there was a span of 8 bases. CDR1 and CDR2 (germline): SGHTA, FQGNSA. The CDR3 DNA is TGTGCCAGCAACAGGCGGACAGATACGCAGTATTTT. It encodes CASNRRTDTQYF.

V usage is TRBV29-1 and J usage is TRBJ2-1, with 8 bases lining up with TRBD1. Trimming at V came to 3 bases and at J to 9 bases, leaving 7 bases not matched to a gene. This CDR3 comprises 13 residues. Per germline, CDR1 SQVTM and CDR2 ANQGSEA. DNA of the CDR3: TGCAGCGTTGAGGGGCAGGGGGCCGGTGAGCAGTTCTTC. Translating gives CSVEGQGAGEQFF.

J is TRBJ2-1 and V is TRBV27; D is unclear. Germline V gene sequence: CDR1 MNHEY, CDR2 SMNVEV (reference sequence). CDR3 length equals 14 residues. Trimming shortened V by 3 bases and J by 12 bases, and 18 bases separated the two germline ends. CDR3 sequence (DNA): TGTGCCAGCAGTTTTTCCTCCTTGGGCAACGCGCAGTTCTTC. This sequence encodes CASSFSSLGNAQFF.

This sequence joins TRBV7-2 and TRBJ2-5; the D gene is possibly TRBD2 (6 bases). The germline V and J ends were trimmed by 0 bases and 5 bases, with 16 bases remaining between them. Germline CDR1 SGHTA, CDR2 FQGNSA. The CDR3 has 16 residues. The CDR3 reads CASSLALRAGGETQYF. DNA of the CDR3: TGTGCCAGCAGCTTAGCGCTAAGAGCGGGCGGGGAGACCCAGTACTTC. The variable domain in full, with the rest retrieved from reference TRBV7-2 and TRBJ2-5, is GAGVSQSPSNKVTEKGKDVELRCDPISGHTALYWYRQSLGQGLEFLIYFQGNSAPDKSGLPSDRFSAERTGGSVSTLTIQRTQQEDSAVYLCASSLALRAGGETQYFGPGTRLLVL.

J is TRBJ2-1 and V is TRBV11-3, with 8 bases fitting TRBD2. The CDR3 loop spans 15 amino acids. Germline V gene data show CDR1 as SGHNT and CDR2 as YENEEA. The V segment lost 3 bases and the J segment 2 bases; nucleotides outside the gene matches: 3. The CDR3 nucleotides read TGTGCCAGCAGCTTCGGGAGGGCGGCCTACAATGAGCAGTTCTTC. Protein: CASSFGRAAYNEQFF.

J is TRBJ2-6 and V is TRBV6-6; 8 bases agree with TRBD1. The CDR3 is made up of 16 amino acids. The ends lost 10 bases at V and 4 bases at J; junction bases unmatched: 12. The germline CDR1 and CDR2 sequences are MNHNY and SVGAGI (reference sequence). This chain's CDR3 is CATSPRDRTGANVLTF. For the CDR3, the DNA is TGTGCCACCTCTCCCCGGGACAGGACCGGGGCCAACGTCCTGACTTTC.

V and J are TRBV28 and TRBJ2-2; 11 bases match TRBD2. The ends lost 9 bases at V and 3 bases at J; junction bases unmatched: 3. Germline V gene data show CDR1 as MDHEN and CDR2 as SYDVKM. The CDR3 loop spans 14 amino acids. The CDR3 coding sequence is TGTGCCAGTCTAGCGGGAGGTTACACCGGGGAGCTGTTTTTT. As protein: CASLAGGYTGELFF.

The V call is TRBV5-6, the J call TRBJ2-1; TRBD1 aligns across 8 bases. The germline gives CDR1 SGHDT, CDR2 YYEEEE. The CDR3 is 14 residues long. Trimming removed 0 bases from V and 5 bases from J; junction bases left unmatched: 1. In nucleotides, the CDR3 is TGTGCCAGCAGCTTGGTGGACAGGGACAATGAGCAGTTCTTC. Translated: CASSLVDRDNEQFF.

This CDR3 is CASSPTGGHVQYF. The CDR3 DNA reads TGTGCCAGCAGCCCGACAGGGGGCCATGTGCAGTACTTC. This rearrangement joins TRBV11-3 to TRBJ2-7, with 10 positions matching TRBD1. The germline V gene encodes CDR1 SGHNT and CDR2 YENEEA. The CDR3 is 13 amino acids. Trimming at V came to 5 bases and at J to 9 bases, leaving 7 bases not matched to a gene.

The rearrangement links TRBV5-6 to TRBJ1-3; TRBD1 agrees at 9 bases. The CDR3 has 15 amino acids. V dropped 5 bases and J dropped 5; count of bases not matched to a gene: 8. Germline CDR1 SGHDT, CDR2 YYEEEE. Written as DNA, the CDR3 is TGTGCCAGCAGGGGAAAGGGACAGGGCAGAAACACCATATATTTT. This sequence encodes CASRGKGQGRNTIYF.

This rearrangement joins TRBV27 to TRBJ2-7; 8 bases are shared with TRBD1. V lost 2 bases to trimming and J lost 5 bases; unmatched junction nucleotides: 14. CDR3 length equals 17 residues. CDR1 and CDR2 (germline): MNHEY, SMNVEV (reference sequence). The CDR3 reads CASSLDPRTGRINEQYF. CDR3 DNA: TGTGCCAGCAGTTTAGACCCCCGGACAGGGCGAATCAACGAGCAGTACTTC.

The chain is built from TRBV7-2 and TRBJ2-1, with D perhaps matching TRBD1 (6 bases). The V gene lost 2 bases and the J gene lost 5 bases, with 13 bases spanning the gap. The CDR3 runs to 15 residues. The germline CDR1 and CDR2 sequences are SGHTA and FQGNSA. The DNA of the CDR3 is TGTGCCAGCAGCTTATCGGCAGGGGAGCACAATGAGCAGTTCTTC. As protein: CASSLSAGEHNEQFF.

The rearrangement links TRBV18 to TRBJ2-1, with 8 bases lining up with TRBD1. This CDR3 region has 16 residues. Germline V gene sequence: CDR1 KGHSH, CDR2 LQKENI. V lost 2 bases and J lost 4; bases outside the gene matches: 7. CDR3 loop: CASSPADRGPYNEQFF. The CDR3 DNA reads TGTGCCAGCTCACCAGCCGACAGGGGTCCGTACAATGAGCAGTTCTTC.

This sequence joins TRBV5-4 and TRBJ2-5, with D unresolved. With 3 bases removed from V and 3 bases from J, the gap between germline ends came to 6 bases. The CDR3 loop spans 12 amino acids. The V gene's germline CDR1 is SGHNT and CDR2 YYREEE (reference sequence). The CDR3 loop reads CASSSLEETQYF. CDR3 DNA: TGTGCCAGCAGCTCCTTAGAAGAGACCCAGTACTTC.

V gene TRBV6-5 combines with J gene TRBJ1-2, with unresolved D. Trimming removed 6 bases from V and 5 bases from J, with 7 bases in between. This CDR3 is 11 amino acids long. Germline assignment: CDR1 MNHEY and CDR2 SVGAGI. The CDR3 DNA follows: TGTGCCAGCAGCCAGCGATATGGCTACACCTTC. The encoded protein is CASSQRYGYTF.

The table lists this clone with a count of one. The chain recombines TRBV19 with TRBJ2-1; 10 bases are shared with TRBD2. V was pared by 8 bases and J by 0 bases, with 7 bases of the junction left unmatched. This CDR3 spans 16 amino acids. The germline V gene has CDR1 LNHDA and CDR2 SQIVND (reference sequence). In DNA, the CDR3 is TGTGCCAGTCGAAGCGGGAGGGAAAGCTCCTACAATGAGCAGTTCTTC. Its translation is CASRSGRESSYNEQFF.

This chain joins TRBV5-4 and TRBJ1-1; 7 bases line up with TRBD1. Trimming cost V 3 bases and J 8 bases; bases outside gene matches: 4. The CDR3 runs 12 residues. CDR1 and CDR2 from the germline V gene are SGHNT and YYREEE (reference sequence). The CDR3, as DNA: TGTGCCAGCAGCTCGTTGGGACAGGAAGCTTTCTTT. This encodes CASSSLGQEAFF.

This clone was detected a few times. The V gene is TRBV4-3, the J gene TRBJ1-1; 7 bases fit TRBD1. This CDR3 region has 15 residues. Trimming removed 3 bases from V and 1 base from J; junction bases left unmatched: 5. Germline V gene lookup returns CDR1 LGHNA and CDR2 YSLEER. The CDR3 DNA reads as TGCGCCAGCAGCCAGGCACGGGACAGGAACACTGAAGCTTTCTTT. It specifies CASSQARDRNTEAFF.

CDR3 in amino acids: CASSQDIGRAGYQETQYF. As DNA, the CDR3 is TGCGCCAGCAGCCAAGATATCGGCAGGGCTGGGTACCAAGAGACCCAGTACTTC. The rearrangement uses TRBV4-3 and TRBJ2-5; D might be TRBD1 (5 bases). CDR3 length: 18 residues. CDR1 LGHNA and CDR2 YSLEER come from the germline V gene. The V end lost 0 bases, the J end lost 0 bases, and 17 bases lay between the germline ends.

The chain has TRBV20-1 and TRBJ2-1, with 11 bases identical to TRBD2. The V gene end was trimmed by 3 bases and the J gene end by 6 bases; junction bases not matched to a gene: 4. Germline V CDR1 and CDR2: DFQATT, SNEGSKA (reference sequence). This CDR3 spans 14 amino acids. The chain's CDR3 is CSASGLAGINEQFF. The CDR3 coding sequence is TGCAGTGCTAGTGGACTAGCGGGTATCAATGAGCAGTTCTTC.

This clone was seen only a few times. J is TRBJ1-4 and V is TRBV3-1 (or the pseudogene TRBV3-2), with D perhaps matching TRBD1 (6 bases). Germline V lookup: CDR1 LGHDT, CDR2 YNNKEL (reference sequence). There are 15 residues in the CDR3. The V end was cut by 1 base, the J end by 7 bases, with 13 bases between. CDR3 region: CASSQGQGTTEKLFF. The CDR3 region has the DNA TGTGCCAGCAGCCAAGGGCAGGGGACAACTGAAAAACTGTTTTTT.

This chain joins TRBV5-1 and TRBJ1-1; D may be TRBD1 (5 bases). There are 14 residues in the CDR3. Trimming took off 2 bases at V and 3 bases at J, with 11 bases between the two ends. Germline V CDR1 and CDR2: SGHRS, YFSETQ. The CDR3 spells CASSFQGLDTEAFF. CDR3 in DNA: TGCGCCAGCAGCTTCCAGGGTTTGGACACTGAAGCTTTCTTT. Full variable domain (rest looked up from reference TRBV5-1 and TRBJ1-1): KAGVTQTPRYLIKTRGQQVTLSCSPISGHRSVSWYQQTPGQGLQFLFEYFSETQRNKGNFPGRFSGRQFSNSRSEMNVSTLELGDSALYLCASSFQGLDTEAFFGQGTRLTVV.

CDR3 in DNA: TGTGCCAGCAGTGCCGGGACACAAGCTATACTAGGAAACACCATATATTTT. Its protein is CASSAGTQAILGNTIYF. The chain couples TRBV6-1 to TRBJ1-3, with a tentative D call TRBD1 (6 bases). This CDR3 region has 17 residues. V lost 4 bases and J 4 bases, leaving 20 bases between the germline ends. Germline V gives CDR1 MNHNS, CDR2 SASEGT.

This rearrangement joins TRBV6-2 or TRBV6-3 to TRBJ2-5; TRBD2 agrees at 9 bases. The germline CDR1 and CDR2 sequences are MNHEY and SVGEGT. The CDR3 totals 15 residues. V lost 6 bases and J lost 5; bases outside the gene matches: 10. The CDR3 spells CASSAAGGAVETQYF. The DNA of the CDR3 is TGTGCCAGCAGCGCAGCGGGAGGCGCGGTGGAGACCCAGTACTTC.

CDR3 region: CASTTGGTEAFF. The CDR3 bases are TGTGCCAGCACCACAGGGGGCACTGAAGCTTTCTTT. The J gene is TRBJ1-1, the V gene TRBV3-1 (or the pseudogene TRBV3-2); 8 nucleotides align to TRBD1. Trimming took 7 bases from V and 4 from J; bases not matched to a gene: 2. CDR1 and CDR2 (germline): LGHDT, YNNKEL (reference sequence). The CDR3 has 12 residues.

This chain uses TRBV19 with TRBJ2-5; D is possibly TRBD2 (6 bases). Germline-derived CDR1 and CDR2 are LNHDA and SQIVND (reference sequence). The V and J ends lost 3 bases and 4 bases respectively, with 15 bases between them. This CDR3 is 15 amino acids long. The CDR3 DNA is TGTGCCAGTAGTATGGGACTCTGGGGCGGAGAGACCCAGTACTTC. Protein: CASSMGLWGGETQYF.

V usage is TRBV4-3 and J usage is TRBJ1-3, with D perhaps matching TRBD1 (5 bases). The CDR3 runs 16 residues. V was trimmed by 1 base and J by 0 bases, leaving 10 bases between them. The germline CDR1 and CDR2 sequences are LGHNA and YSLEER. The DNA for the CDR3 is TGCGCCAGCAGCCAAGGGGCCCAGGGCTCTGGAAACACCATATATTTT. It encodes CASSQGAQGSGNTIYF.